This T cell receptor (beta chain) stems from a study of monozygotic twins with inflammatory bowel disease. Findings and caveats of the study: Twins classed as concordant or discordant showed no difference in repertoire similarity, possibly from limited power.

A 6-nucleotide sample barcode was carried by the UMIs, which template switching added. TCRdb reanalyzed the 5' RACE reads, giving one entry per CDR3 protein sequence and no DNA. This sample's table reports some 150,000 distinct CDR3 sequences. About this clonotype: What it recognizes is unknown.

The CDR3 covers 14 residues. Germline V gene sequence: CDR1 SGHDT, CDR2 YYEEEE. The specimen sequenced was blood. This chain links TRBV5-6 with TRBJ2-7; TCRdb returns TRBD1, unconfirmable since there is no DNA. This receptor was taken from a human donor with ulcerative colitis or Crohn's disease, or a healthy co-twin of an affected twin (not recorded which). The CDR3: CASSPGTGVYEQYF.